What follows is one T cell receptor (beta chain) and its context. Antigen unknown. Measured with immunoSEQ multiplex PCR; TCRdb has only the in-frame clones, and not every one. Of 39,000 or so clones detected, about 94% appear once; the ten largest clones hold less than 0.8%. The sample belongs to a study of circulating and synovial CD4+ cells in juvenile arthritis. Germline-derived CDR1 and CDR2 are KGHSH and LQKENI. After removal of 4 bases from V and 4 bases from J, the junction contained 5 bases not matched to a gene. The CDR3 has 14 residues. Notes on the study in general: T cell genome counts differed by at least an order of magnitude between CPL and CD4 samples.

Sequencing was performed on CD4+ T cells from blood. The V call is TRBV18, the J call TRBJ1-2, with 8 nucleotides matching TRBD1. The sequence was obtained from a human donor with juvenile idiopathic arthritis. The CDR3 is CASSRSQGGYGYTF. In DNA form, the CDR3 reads TGTGCCAGCTCACGCTCACAGGGGGGCTATGGCTACACCTTC.